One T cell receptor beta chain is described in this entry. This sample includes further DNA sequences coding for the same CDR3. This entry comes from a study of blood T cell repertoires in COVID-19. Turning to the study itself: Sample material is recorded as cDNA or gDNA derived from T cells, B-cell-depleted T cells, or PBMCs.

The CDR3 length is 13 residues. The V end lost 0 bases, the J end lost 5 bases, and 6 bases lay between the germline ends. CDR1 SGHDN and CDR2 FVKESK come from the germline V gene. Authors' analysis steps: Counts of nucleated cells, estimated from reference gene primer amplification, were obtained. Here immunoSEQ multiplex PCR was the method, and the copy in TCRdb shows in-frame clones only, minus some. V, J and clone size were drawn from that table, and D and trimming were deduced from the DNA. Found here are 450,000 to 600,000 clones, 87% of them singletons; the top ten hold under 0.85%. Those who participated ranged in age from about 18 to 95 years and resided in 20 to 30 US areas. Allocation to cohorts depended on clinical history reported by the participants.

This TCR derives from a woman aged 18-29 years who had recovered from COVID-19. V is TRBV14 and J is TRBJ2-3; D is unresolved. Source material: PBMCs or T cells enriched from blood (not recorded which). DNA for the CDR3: TGTGCCAGCAGCCAAGATCCGGGAGATACGCAGTATTTT. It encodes CASSQDPGDTQYF. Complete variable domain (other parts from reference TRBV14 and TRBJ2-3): EAGVTQFPSHSVIEKGQTVTLRCDPISGHDNLYWYRRVMGKEIKFLLHFVKESKQDESGMPNNRFLAERTGGTYSTLKVQPAELEDSGVYFCASSQDPGDTQYFGPGTRLTVL.